This T cell receptor (beta chain) was retrieved from a study of Ad26.COV2.S vaccination and SARS-CoV-2 variants (dated by TCRdb to the early 2020s). For the study in its entirety: Donors in the vaccine arm were drawn from COV1001, a multicentre, randomized, double-blind, placebo-controlled phase I-IIa trial testing Ad26.COV2.S in healthy adults. Ad26.COV2.S was administered intramuscularly at a dose of 5x10^10 or 1x10^11 viral particles, either as one shot or as two shots given 56 days apart. TCRbeta repertoire sequencing served as the tool for gauging how specific and how broad the SARS-CoV-2-reactive T cell receptors were following Ad26.COV2.S vaccination. The TCR-sequenced set comprised approximately 32 samples: 19 Ad26.COV2.S vaccine recipients, 5 placebo recipients and 8 SARS-CoV-2 convalescent individuals. Trial participants were randomized into five groups of five: low-dose or high-dose Ad26.COV2.S given once or twice, or placebo on both occasions. Investigators did not know the trial group allocation while performing experiments and assessing outcomes. What the study reported, not specific to this receptor: The study was not powered for comparison of responses between vaccine doses or regimens. The authors noted that the TCR breadth and depth analyses may have underestimated total T cell responses. Compared with placebo recipients, Ad26.COV2.S recipients showed higher spike-specific TCR breadth (P = 0.0014). Substantial breadth of spike-specific CD8+ and CD4+ T cell responses was reported after vaccination. Non-spike TCR breadth was comparable between vaccine and placebo recipients, consistent with the vaccine containing only spike.

V loses 7 bases, J loses 3 bases, and the germline ends lie 9 bases apart. CDR3 length: 12 amino acids, cysteine to phenylalanine. The retained sequence is limited to the CDR3, 36 bases, with the frame set at the first base. From the germline V gene, CDR1 is MDHEN and CDR2 is SYDVKM. For this clone: Which antigen it targets is not known. No qualities accompany the bases; no much larger clone lies one base away.

Reading the label with the study, this specimen's treatment or condition is: about 20 received Ad26.COV2.S at low or high dose, single or two shots; roughly five received placebo; per-sample allocation not given. For vaccine and placebo recipients, repertoires were sequenced using samples collected on day 63 after the first injection. Cohort 1b enrolled 25 adults aged 18-55 years at a single site in Boston, USA, between 29 July and 7 August 2020. As a vaccine, Ad26.COV2.S was a replication-incompetent adenovirus type 26 vector that expressed a prefusion-stabilized SARS-CoV-2 spike protein derived from the original Wuhan strain. The immunoSEQ Assay was the method used to sequence TCRbeta CDR3 regions. After extraction, genomic DNA underwent amplification by bias-controlled multiplex PCR, followed by high-throughput sequencing. The authors processed their data as follows. To quantify the absolute abundance of each unique TCRbeta CDR3 region, sequences were collapsed and filtered. T cell fraction was estimated by normalization of TCRbeta template counts to usable DNA, with usable DNA being measured through amplification of reference genes present in all nucleated cells. Repertoire TCRs were annotated as SARS-CoV-2-specific when V gene, CDR3 amino acid sequence and J gene were exactly matched to a known reactive TCR set. The reference SARS-CoV-2 TCR set was derived from MIRA and filtered for enrichment in COVID-19-positive ImmuneCODE repertoires, a step that removed public or cross-reactive TCRs. Drawing on the MIRA antigens, annotated TCRs were analysed further at the level of specific ORF or position within ORF. Depth was the summed frequency of annotated unique rearrangements, while breadth was defined as annotated unique rearrangements over total unique productive rearrangements. Two-sided Wilcoxon rank-sum tests were used to compare TCR breadth between groups. Held by TCRdb, this immuneACCESS table contains in-frame sequences only and omits some clones. Under half of the omission traces to an unresolved V gene where checked; the cause of the rest is unknown. V and J calls and clone size are given by that table; D and trimming were obtained from the DNA. The sample table contains under 250,000 clones; only one count was recorded for 70% to 90% of them. The ten largest clonotypes hold roughly 3% of the sample.

This chain is built from TRBV28 and TRBJ1-2, with the D gene too uncertain to name. The source is a person aged 18 to 59 who received the Ad26.COV2.S COVID-19 vaccine or a placebo. The source material was peripheral blood, sampled in a trial of Ad26.COV2.S vaccine versus placebo. The DNA sequence reads TGTGCCAGCACCCATGGGGACTATGGCTACACCTTC. The translation is CASTHGDYGYTF.